A selection of T cell receptor beta chains follows, all from one sample in a study of blood T cell repertoires in COVID-19. Produced via immunoSEQ multiplex PCR; TCRdb's table is partial and in-frame only. The sample shows roughly 700,000 clones, around 90% of them seen only once. The source material was peripheral blood. Every receptor here comes from a woman under 30 with acute or convalescent COVID-19. CDR3s include the opening cysteine and the closing phenylalanine or tryptophan. The D gene is left open where the match is weak. Not every row has a clone size; where given, it reads once, few, many or a size class.

>TRBD1|TRBJ2-1|15|TRBV5-6|NA
CASSPGTGVHNEQFF
TGTGCCAGCAGCCCTGGGACAGGGGTCCACAATGAGCAGTTCTTC
>TRBD2|TRBJ2-3|16|TRBV28|NA
CASSLLAGDSTDTQYF
TGTGCCAGCAGTTTATTAGCGGGGGATAGCACAGATACGCAGTATTTT
>NA|TRBJ1-1|11|TRBV6-5|NA
CASSLLGEAFF
TGTGCCAGCAGCCTCCTCGGTGAAGCTTTCTTT
>NA|TRBJ2-3|14|TRBV7-3|NA
CASSLSISTDTQYF
TGTGCCAGCAGCTTAAGTATTAGCACAGATACGCAGTATTTT
>TRBD1|TRBJ2-7|15|TRBV4-1|NA
CASSQAGTGPYEQYF
TGCGCCAGCAGCCAAGCCGGGACAGGGCCTTACGAGCAGTACTTC
>NA|TRBJ2-1|14|TRBV15|once
CATSRDKYYNEQFF
TGTGCCACCAGCAGAGATAAATACTACAATGAGCAGTTCTTC
>NA|TRBJ2-3|15|TRBV2|once
CASSEALPGADTQYF
TGTGCCAGCAGTGAGGCCCTCCCAGGCGCAGATACGCAGTATTTT
>NA|TRBJ2-1|14|TRBV9|NA
CASSERTEYNEQFF
TGTGCCAGCAGCGAAAGGACAGAATACAATGAGCAGTTCTTC
>NA|TRBJ2-3|13|TRBV24-1|NA
CATTQENHNTQYF
TGTGCCACCACCCAAGAGAATCATAATACGCAGTATTTT
>NA|TRBJ1-1|16|TRBV15|NA
CATSRYGGIINTEAFF
TGTGCCACCAGCAGATATGGAGGAATAATAAACACTGAAGCTTTCTTT
>NA|TRBJ2-3|14|TRBV6-6|NA
CASRPRDNQDTQYF
TGTGCCAGCAGGCCACGGGACAACCAAGATACGCAGTATTTT
>TRBD1|TRBJ1-4|13|TRBV18|NA
CASSPGQVEKLFF
TGTGCCAGCTCACCGGGACAGGTTGAAAAACTGTTTTTT
>TRBD1|TRBJ1-2|18|TRBV28|NA
CASSKAGTGGLLNYGYTF
TGTGCCAGCAGTAAGGCCGGGACAGGGGGTCTCCTTAACTATGGCTACACCTTC
>NA|TRBJ2-6|16|TRBV3-1/TRBV3-2|NA
CASSRDWARGANVLTF
TGTGCCAGCAGCCGGGACTGGGCCCGGGGGGCCAACGTCCTGACTTTC
>TRBD1|TRBJ2-7|13|TRBV2|NA
CASSGTGWNEQYF
TGTGCCAGCAGTGGGACAGGGTGGAACGAGCAGTACTTC
>NA|TRBJ1-5|14|TRBV5-1|few
CASSLGMGGQPQHF
TGCGCCAGCAGCTTGGGCATGGGAGGTCAGCCCCAGCATTTT
>NA|TRBJ2-7|16|TRBV15|once
CATSSKLKRGSSEQYF
TGTGCCACCAGCAGTAAACTAAAACGGGGATCTAGTGAGCAGTACTTC
>NA|TRBJ1-1|16|TRBV14|NA
CASSQVPGELVTEAFF
TGTGCCAGCAGCCAAGTCCCGGGAGAGTTGGTGACTGAAGCTTTCTTT
>NA|TRBJ2-1|12|TRBV11-2|NA
CASSPLGPEQFF
TGTGCCAGCAGCCCCCTTGGCCCGGAGCAGTTCTTC
>TRBD1|TRBJ1-2|16|TRBV29-1|NA
CSVDSGQGERYYGYTF
TGCAGCGTTGATTCGGGACAGGGGGAGCGATACTATGGCTACACCTTC
>TRBD1|TRBJ1-1|15|TRBV20-1|NA
CSASDRVRMNTEAFF
TGCAGTGCTAGTGACAGGGTGAGGATGAACACTGAAGCTTTCTTT
>NA|TRBJ1-2|12|TRBV29-1|NA
CSVEESYYGYTF
TGCAGCGTCGAAGAGTCGTACTATGGCTACACCTTC
>NA|TRBJ2-5|13|TRBV6-5|NA
CASSLTGRETQYF
TGTGCCAGCAGCCTGACAGGGAGGGAGACCCAGTACTTC
>TRBD2|TRBJ2-7|15|TRBV11-2|NA
CASRGGNIGSYEQYF
TGTGCCAGCAGGGGGGGGAACATAGGCTCCTACGAGCAGTACTTC
>NA|TRBJ1-2|14|TRBV5-4|NA
CASSPIRGPYGYTF
TGTGCCAGCAGTCCTATCAGGGGTCCCTATGGCTACACCTTC
>TRBD1|TRBJ1-1|16|TRBV10-3|NA
CAISDGTGEEDTEAFF
TGTGCCATCAGTGATGGGACAGGGGAAGAGGACACTGAAGCTTTCTTT
>TRBD1|TRBJ1-3|17|TRBV3-1/TRBV3-2|NA
CASSQNRQGASGNTIYF
TGTGCCAGCAGCCAAAACCGACAGGGGGCCTCTGGAAACACCATATATTTT
>NA|TRBJ2-7|14|TRBV5-6|NA
CASSLGAGAYEQYF
TGTGCCAGCAGCTTAGGGGCAGGGGCCTACGAGCAGTACTTC
>TRBD1|TRBJ1-5|15|TRBV7-4|NA
CASSLRDSSNQPQHF
TGTGCCAGCAGCCTCCGGGACAGCAGCAATCAGCCCCAGCATTTT
>NA|TRBJ2-1|15|TRBV3-1/TRBV3-2|NA
CASSPPGGNYNEQFF
TGTGCCAGCAGCCCACCGGGCGGGAATTACAATGAGCAGTTCTTC
>NA|TRBJ1-4|14|TRBV30|NA
CASNRAGYPEKLFF
TGTGCCTCCAATAGGGCGGGGTACCCTGAAAAACTGTTTTTT
>TRBD2|TRBJ2-1|15|TRBV7-9|NA
CASSPGPAGKPEQFF
TGTGCCAGCAGCCCGGGCCCAGCGGGGAAACCTGAGCAGTTCTTC
>TRBD2|TRBJ2-3|15|TRBV2|NA
CASSAVRGGADTQYF
TGTGCCAGCAGTGCTGTGCGGGGGGGGGCAGATACGCAGTATTTT
>NA|TRBJ1-4|19|TRBV12-5|once
CASGLVREKTGATNEKLFF
TGTGCTAGTGGTTTGGTACGAGAGAAGACAGGTGCAACTAATGAAAAACTGTTTTTT
>TRBD2|TRBJ2-1|15|TRBV9|NA
CASSFGLGPYNEQFF
TGTGCCAGCAGCTTTGGACTAGGGCCTTACAATGAGCAGTTCTTC
>NA|TRBJ2-7|11|TRBV6-4|NA
CASRPWDSRYF
TGTGCCAGCAGGCCATGGGACTCGAGGTACTTC
>NA|TRBJ2-7|13|TRBV19|NA
CASSIRGVHEQYF
TGTGCCAGTAGTATACGGGGTGTCCACGAGCAGTACTTC
>TRBD1|TRBJ2-6|17|TRBV19|NA
CAISGTGSFSGANVLTF
TGTGCCATTTCCGGGACAGGGTCTTTCTCTGGGGCCAACGTCCTGACTTTC
>TRBD1|TRBJ2-7|14|TRBV3-1/TRBV3-2|once
CASSLGTGSGEQYF
TGTGCCAGCAGCCTGGGGACAGGGAGCGGCGAGCAGTACTTC
>TRBD1|TRBJ1-1|16|TRBV5-8|NA
CASSLKQGNLNTEAFF
TGTGCCAGCAGCCTGAAACAGGGGAACCTGAACACTGAAGCTTTCTTT
>TRBD1|TRBJ2-1|13|TRBV19|NA
CASSIRRQGVEFF
TGTGCCAGTAGTATAAGGCGACAGGGGGTGGAGTTCTTC
>NA|TRBJ1-5|15|TRBV6-5|NA
CASSYDGGDNQPQHF
TGTGCCAGCAGTTACGACGGGGGGGACAATCAGCCCCAGCATTTT
>TRBD1|TRBJ2-1|20|TRBV5-8|NA
CASSLFSGTGGNWSYNEQFF
TGTGCCAGCAGCTTGTTTAGCGGGACAGGGGGCAATTGGTCCTACAATGAGCAGTTCTTC
>NA|TRBJ2-7|14|TRBV27|NA
CASSLSQGMYEQYF
TGTGCCAGCAGTTTATCGCAGGGAATGTACGAGCAGTACTTC
>NA|TRBJ1-2|11|TRBV6-5|NA
CASSTKGGYTF
TGTGCCAGCAGTACAAAGGGGGGCTACACCTTC
>TRBD1|TRBJ2-5|14|TRBV6-5|NA
CATVPGTGKETQYF
TGTGCCACCGTTCCGGGGACAGGGAAAGAGACCCAGTACTTC
>NA|TRBJ1-4|15|TRBV6-5|NA
CASRRDFATNEKLFF
TGTGCCAGCAGACGGGACTTTGCAACTAATGAAAAACTGTTTTTT
>TRBD1|TRBJ1-4|15|TRBV11-2|NA
CASSLPGGGPEKLFF
TGTGCCAGCAGCCTTCCGGGAGGGGGCCCTGAAAAACTGTTTTTT
>TRBD1|TRBJ1-1|16|TRBV19|NA
CASLNPGQGLNTEAFF
TGTGCCAGTCTCAACCCGGGACAGGGCCTGAACACTGAAGCTTTCTTT
>NA|TRBJ1-2|15|TRBV5-1|NA
CASSSSGGYNYGYTF
TGCGCCAGCAGCTCATCGGGGGGCTACAACTATGGCTACACCTTC
>TRBD1|TRBJ1-2|12|TRBV5-6|NA
CASSFWTGGYTF
TGTGCCAGCAGCTTTTGGACAGGGGGCTATACCTTC
>TRBD1|TRBJ2-1|15|TRBV12-5|NA
CASGHGQGATTEQFF
TGTGCTAGTGGTCACGGACAGGGGGCAACGACTGAGCAGTTCTTC
>TRBD2|TRBJ2-1|13|TRBV6-5|NA
CASRAGGYNEQFF
TGTGCCAGCAGAGCCGGGGGGTACAATGAGCAGTTCTTC
>NA|TRBJ2-7|12|TRBV15|once
CATSRVAGKQYF
TGTGCCACCAGCAGAGTGGCAGGGAAGCAGTACTTC